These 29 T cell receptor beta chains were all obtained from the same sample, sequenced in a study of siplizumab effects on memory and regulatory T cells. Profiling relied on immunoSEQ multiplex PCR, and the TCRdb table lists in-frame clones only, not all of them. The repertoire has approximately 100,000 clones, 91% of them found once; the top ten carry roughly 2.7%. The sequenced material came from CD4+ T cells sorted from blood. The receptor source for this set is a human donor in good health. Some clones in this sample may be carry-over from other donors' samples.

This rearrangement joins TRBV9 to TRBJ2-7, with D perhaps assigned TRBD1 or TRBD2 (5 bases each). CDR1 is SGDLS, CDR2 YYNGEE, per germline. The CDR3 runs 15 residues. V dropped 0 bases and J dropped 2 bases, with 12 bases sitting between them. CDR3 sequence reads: CASSVDWDGTYEQYF. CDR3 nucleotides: TGTGCCAGCAGCGTAGATTGGGACGGAACCTACGAGCAGTACTTC.

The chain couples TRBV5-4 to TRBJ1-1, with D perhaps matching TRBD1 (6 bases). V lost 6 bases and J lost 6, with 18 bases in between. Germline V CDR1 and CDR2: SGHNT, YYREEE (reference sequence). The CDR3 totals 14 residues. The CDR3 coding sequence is TGTGCCAGCACCCTACAGGGTATGTTTGCTGAAGCTTTCTTT. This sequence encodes CASTLQGMFAEAFF. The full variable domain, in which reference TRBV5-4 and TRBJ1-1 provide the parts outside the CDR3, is ETGVTQSPTHLIKTRGQQVTLRCSSQSGHNTVSWYQQALGQGPQFIFQYYREEENGRGNFPPRFSGLQFPNYSSELNVNALELDDSALYLCASTLQGMFAEAFFGQGTRLTVV.

CDR3 sequence (DNA): TGCAGCGTTCACGGCGAAGCCTACGAGCAGTACTTC. Its translation is CSVHGEAYEQYF. The V gene is TRBV29-1, the J gene TRBJ2-7; D is unresolved. This CDR3 is built from 12 residues. The V gene's germline CDR1 is SQVTM and CDR2 ANQGSEA. V shed 5 bases and J shed 2 bases, with 10 bases lying between them.

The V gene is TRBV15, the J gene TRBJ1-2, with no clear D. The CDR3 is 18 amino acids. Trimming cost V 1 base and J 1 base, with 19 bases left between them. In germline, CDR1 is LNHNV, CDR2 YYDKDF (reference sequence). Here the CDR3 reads CATSRAPVTDISNYGYTF. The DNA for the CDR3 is TGTGCCACCAGCAGAGCCCCCGTAACAGACATTAGTAACTATGGCTACACCTTC.

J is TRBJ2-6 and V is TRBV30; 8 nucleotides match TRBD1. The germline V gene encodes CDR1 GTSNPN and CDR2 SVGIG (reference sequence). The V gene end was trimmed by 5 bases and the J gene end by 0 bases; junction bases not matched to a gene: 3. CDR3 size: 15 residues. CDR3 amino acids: CAWGTGSSGANVLTF. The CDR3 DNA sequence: TGTGCCTGGGGGACAGGTTCCTCTGGGGCCAACGTCCTGACTTTC.

CDR3 sequence: CASSKPGGRTDTQYF. The CDR3 DNA reads TGTGCCAGCAGCAAACCGGGAGGGCGCACAGATACGCAGTATTTT. The V call is TRBV9, the J call TRBJ2-3; 8 bases are shared with TRBD2. J gave up 1 base and V 4 bases, and 5 bases lay outside the gene matches. The CDR3 extends over 15 amino acids. Germline assignment: CDR1 SGDLS and CDR2 YYNGEE.

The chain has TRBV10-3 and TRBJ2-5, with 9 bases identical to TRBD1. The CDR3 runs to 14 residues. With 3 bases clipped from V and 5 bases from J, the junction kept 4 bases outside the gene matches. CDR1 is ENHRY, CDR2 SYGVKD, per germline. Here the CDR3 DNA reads TGTGCCATCAGTGATTGGACAGGGGATGAGACCCAGTACTTC. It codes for CAISDWTGDETQYF.

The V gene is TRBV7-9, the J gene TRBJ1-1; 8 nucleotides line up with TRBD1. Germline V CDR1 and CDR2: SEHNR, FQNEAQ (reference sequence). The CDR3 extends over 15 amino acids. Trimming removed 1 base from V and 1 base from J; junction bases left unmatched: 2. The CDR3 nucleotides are TGTGCCAGCAGCTTAGGAGACAGGGGGAACACTGAAGCTTTCTTT. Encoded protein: CASSLGDRGNTEAFF. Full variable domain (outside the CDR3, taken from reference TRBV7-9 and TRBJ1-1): DTGVSQNPRHKITKRGQNVTFRCDPISEHNRLYWYRQTLGQGPEFLTYFQNEAQLEKSRLLSDRFSAERPKGSFSTLEIQRTEQGDSAMYLCASSLGDRGNTEAFFGQGTRLTVV.

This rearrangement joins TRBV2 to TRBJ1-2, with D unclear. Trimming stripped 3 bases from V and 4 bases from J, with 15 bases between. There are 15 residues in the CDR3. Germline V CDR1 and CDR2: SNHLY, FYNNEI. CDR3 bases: TGTGCCAGCAGTGAGTTGTTTACGGTTTCCTATGGCTACACCTTC. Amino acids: CASSELFTVSYGYTF.

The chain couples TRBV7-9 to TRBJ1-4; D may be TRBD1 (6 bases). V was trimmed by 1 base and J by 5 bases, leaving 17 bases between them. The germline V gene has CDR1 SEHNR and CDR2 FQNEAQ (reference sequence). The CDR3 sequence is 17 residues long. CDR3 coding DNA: TGTGCCAGCAGCTTAGTGTGGACAGTTAAGCACAATGAAAAACTGTTTTTT. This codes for CASSLVWTVKHNEKLFF.

The CDR3, as DNA: TGTGCCAGCAGCTTAGATGGACAGGGAATCTACGAGCAGTACTTC. Protein: CASSLDGQGIYEQYF. V and J are TRBV7-2 and TRBJ2-7, with 8 bases fitting TRBD1. Germline CDR1 and CDR2: SGHTA and FQGNSA. The CDR3 length is 15 residues. V trimming: 1 base; J trimming: 3 bases; junction bases outside the gene matches: 5.

DNA for the CDR3: TGTGCCAGCAGCCTCACAGCGGGTCAAAGGCAGTATTTT. Its translation is CASSLTAGQRQYF. J is TRBJ2-3 and V is TRBV11-3, with a possible D match to TRBD2 (6 bases). Germline values: CDR1 SGHNT, CDR2 YENEEA. V was pared by 5 bases and J by 11 bases, with 17 bases between. The CDR3 runs 13 residues.

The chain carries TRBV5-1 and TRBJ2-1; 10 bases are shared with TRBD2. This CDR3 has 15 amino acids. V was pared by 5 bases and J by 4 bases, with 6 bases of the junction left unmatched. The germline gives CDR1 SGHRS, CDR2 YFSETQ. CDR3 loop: CASSPTSGYYNEQFF. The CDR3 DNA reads TGCGCCAGCAGTCCGACTAGCGGGTATTACAATGAGCAGTTCTTC.

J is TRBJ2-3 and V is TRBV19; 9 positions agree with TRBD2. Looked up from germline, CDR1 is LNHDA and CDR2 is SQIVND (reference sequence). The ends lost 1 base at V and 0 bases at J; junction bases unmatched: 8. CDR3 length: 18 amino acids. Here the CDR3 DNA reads TGTGCCAGTAGTATAGTAAGCCTAGCGGGATCTAGCACAGATACGCAGTATTTT. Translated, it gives CASSIVSLAGSSTDTQYF. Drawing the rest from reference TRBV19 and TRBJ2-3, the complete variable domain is DGGITQSPKYLFRKEGQNVTLSCEQNLNHDAMYWYRQDPGQGLRLIYYSQIVNDFQKGDIAEGYSVSREKKESFPLTVTSAQKNPTAFYLCASSIVSLAGSSTDTQYFGPGTRLTVL.

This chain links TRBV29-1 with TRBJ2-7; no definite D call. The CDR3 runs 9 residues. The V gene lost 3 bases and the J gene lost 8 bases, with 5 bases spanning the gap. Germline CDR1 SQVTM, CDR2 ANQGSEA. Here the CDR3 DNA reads TGCAGCGTTGAGGGAAAGCAGTACTTC. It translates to CSVEGKQYF.

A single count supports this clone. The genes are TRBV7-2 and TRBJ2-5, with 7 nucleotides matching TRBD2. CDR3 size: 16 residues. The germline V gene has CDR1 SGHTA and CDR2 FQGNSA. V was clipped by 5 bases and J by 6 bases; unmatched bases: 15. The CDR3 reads CASSPRGWRETQTQYF. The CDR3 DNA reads TGTGCCAGCAGCCCCCGAGGGTGGCGGGAGACGCAGACCCAGTACTTC.

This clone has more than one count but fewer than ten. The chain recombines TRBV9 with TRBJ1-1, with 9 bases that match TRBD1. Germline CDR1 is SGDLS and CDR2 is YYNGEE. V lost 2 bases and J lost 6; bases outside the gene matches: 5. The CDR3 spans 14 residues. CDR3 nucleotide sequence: TGTGCCAGCAGCGTCCTTACAGGGGGCGCTGAAGCTTTCTTT. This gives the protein CASSVLTGGAEAFF.

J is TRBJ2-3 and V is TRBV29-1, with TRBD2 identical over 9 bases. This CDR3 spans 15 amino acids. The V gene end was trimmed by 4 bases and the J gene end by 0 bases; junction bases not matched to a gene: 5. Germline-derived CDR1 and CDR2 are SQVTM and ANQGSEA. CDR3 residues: CSVGSSGKSTDTQYF. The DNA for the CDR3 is TGCAGCGTTGGTTCTAGCGGGAAGAGCACAGATACGCAGTATTTT.

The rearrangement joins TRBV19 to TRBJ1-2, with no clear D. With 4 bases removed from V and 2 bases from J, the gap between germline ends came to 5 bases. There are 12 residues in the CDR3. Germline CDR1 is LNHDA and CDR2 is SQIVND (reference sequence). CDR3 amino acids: CASSRANYGYTF. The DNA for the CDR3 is TGTGCCAGTAGTAGAGCGAACTATGGCTACACCTTC. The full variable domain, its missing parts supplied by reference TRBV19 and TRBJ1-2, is DGGITQSPKYLFRKEGQNVTLSCEQNLNHDAMYWYRQDPGQGLRLIYYSQIVNDFQKGDIAEGYSVSREKKESFPLTVTSAQKNPTAFYLCASSRANYGYTFGSGTRLTVV.

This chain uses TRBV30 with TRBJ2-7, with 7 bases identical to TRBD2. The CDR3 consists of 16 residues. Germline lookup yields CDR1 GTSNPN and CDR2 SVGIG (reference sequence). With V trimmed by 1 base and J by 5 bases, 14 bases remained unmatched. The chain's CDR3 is CAWSGVGAGDTHEQYF. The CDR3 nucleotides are TGTGCCTGGAGTGGAGTAGGGGCGGGAGATACCCACGAGCAGTACTTC.

The CDR3 is CASSYGRDGQYF. The CDR3 coding sequence is TGTGCCAGCAGTTACGGGAGGGACGGACAGTACTTC. The gene calls are TRBV6-6 and TRBJ2-7; 7 bases are shared with TRBD2. The CDR3 spans 12 residues. Per the germline V gene, CDR1 is MNHNY and CDR2 is SVGAGI (reference sequence). The V and J ends lost 2 bases and 10 bases, in that order; junction bases with no gene match: 5.

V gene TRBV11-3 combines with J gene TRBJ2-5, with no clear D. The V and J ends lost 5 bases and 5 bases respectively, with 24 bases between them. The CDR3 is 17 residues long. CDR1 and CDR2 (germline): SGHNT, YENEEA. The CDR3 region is CASSPGRPGSGRETQYF. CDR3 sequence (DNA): TGTGCCAGCAGCCCAGGCCGTCCCGGTTCTGGTCGGGAGACCCAGTACTTC. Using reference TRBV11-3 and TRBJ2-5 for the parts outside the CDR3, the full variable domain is EAGVVQSPRYKIIEKKQPVAFWCNPISGHNTLYWYLQNLGQGPELLIRYENEEAVDDSQLPKDRFSAERLKGVDSTLKIQPAELGDSAVYLCASSPGRPGSGRETQYFGPGTRLLVL.

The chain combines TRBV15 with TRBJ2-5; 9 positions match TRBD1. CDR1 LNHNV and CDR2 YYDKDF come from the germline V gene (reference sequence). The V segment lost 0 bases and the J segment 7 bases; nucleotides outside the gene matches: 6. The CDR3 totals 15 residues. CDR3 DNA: TGTGCCACCAGCAGAGATCGTGAGGACAGGGGGACCCAGTACTTC. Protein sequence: CATSRDREDRGTQYF.

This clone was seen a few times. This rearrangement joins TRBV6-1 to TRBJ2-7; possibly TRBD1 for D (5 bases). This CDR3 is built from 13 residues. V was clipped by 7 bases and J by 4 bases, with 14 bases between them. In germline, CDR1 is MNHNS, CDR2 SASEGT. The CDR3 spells CASTSRALYEQYF. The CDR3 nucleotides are TGTGCCAGCACCTCCAGGGCCCTATACGAGCAGTACTTC.

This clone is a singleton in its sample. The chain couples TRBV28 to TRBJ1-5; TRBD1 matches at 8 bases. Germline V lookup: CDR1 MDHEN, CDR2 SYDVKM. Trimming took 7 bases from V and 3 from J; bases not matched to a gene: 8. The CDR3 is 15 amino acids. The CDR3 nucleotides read TGTGCCAGCATCATGGACAGGGCCTCCAATCAGCCCCAGCATTTT. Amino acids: CASIMDRASNQPQHF.

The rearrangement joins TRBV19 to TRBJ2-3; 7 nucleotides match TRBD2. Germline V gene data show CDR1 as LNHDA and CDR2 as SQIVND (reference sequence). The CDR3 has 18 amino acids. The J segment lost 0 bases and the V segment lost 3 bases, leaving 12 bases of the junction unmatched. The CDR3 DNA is TGTGCCAGTAGTATGGGCCGGCTAGCGGCTATTAGCACAGATACGCAGTATTTT. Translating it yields CASSMGRLAAISTDTQYF.

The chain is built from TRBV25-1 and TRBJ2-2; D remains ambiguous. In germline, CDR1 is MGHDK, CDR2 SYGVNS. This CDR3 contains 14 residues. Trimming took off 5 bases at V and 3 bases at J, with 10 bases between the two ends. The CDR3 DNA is TGTGCCAGCAGTAGGGCGTATCACACCGGGGAGCTGTTTTTT. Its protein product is CASSRAYHTGELFF.

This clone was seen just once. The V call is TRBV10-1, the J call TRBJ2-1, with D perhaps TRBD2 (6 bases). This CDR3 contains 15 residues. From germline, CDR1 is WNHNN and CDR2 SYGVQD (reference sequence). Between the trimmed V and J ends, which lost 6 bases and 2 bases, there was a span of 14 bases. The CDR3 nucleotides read TGCGCCAGCAGCCCGATTAGCGGCCCCTACAATGAGCAGTTCTTC. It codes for CASSPISGPYNEQFF.

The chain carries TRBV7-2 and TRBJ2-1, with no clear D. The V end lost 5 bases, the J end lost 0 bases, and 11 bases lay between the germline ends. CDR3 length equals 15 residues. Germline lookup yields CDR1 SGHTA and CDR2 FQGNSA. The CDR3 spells CASSREISSYNEQFF. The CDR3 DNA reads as TGTGCCAGCAGCCGAGAGATAAGCTCCTACAATGAGCAGTTCTTC.